Following are 16 T cell receptor beta chains from one sample sequenced in a study of breast tumors, draining lymph nodes, adjacent tissues (TCRdb year 2016). Library preparation employed multiplex PCR. The run used an Illumina HiSeq 2000. TCRdb cleaned the public reads at Q25 with fastp, built clones with MiXCR and kept in-frame beta chains. Identical CDR3 protein sequences are pooled into one entry, listed with their most common genes and DNA. The sample profile shows 200,000 to 250,000 distinct CDR3 sequences; around 35% of them were found once. The biggest ten clones account for approximately 4% of the sample. The lymph node samples were taken from the axillary draining lymph nodes of breast cancer patients. The source material was axillary lymph node tissue. Receptor source: a female donor with breast cancer. Some clones in this sample may be carry-over from other donors' samples.

The chain joins TRBV5-1 to TRBJ1-2, with TRBD1 as a possible D gene (6 bases). The V gene's germline CDR1 is SGHRS and CDR2 YFSETQ. Trimming cost V 3 bases and J 7 bases, with 25 bases left between them. This CDR3 comprises 17 residues. CDR3 amino acids: CASSWERGDNRVSGYTF. DNA for the CDR3: TGCGCCAGCAGCTGGGAGAGGGGGGACAATCGGGTGTCTGGCTACACCTTC.

This clonotype was seen once. The chain carries TRBV11-2 and TRBJ2-4; 8 positions match TRBD1. The CDR3 totals 17 residues. V was pared by 6 bases and J by 8 bases, with 18 bases of the junction left unmatched. Germline V gene sequence: CDR1 SGHAT, CDR2 FQNNGV. For the CDR3, the DNA is TGTGCCAGCAGACGACCGGGACAGGCGACCCTGCAGGACATTCAGTACTTC. Protein: CASRRPGQATLQDIQYF.

To note about this clonotype: A much bigger clone sits one base away, suggesting this may be a read error. V and J are TRBV6-5 and TRBJ2-6; D is perhaps TRBD1 (5 bases). Germline-derived CDR1 and CDR2 are MNHEY and SVGAGI. The CDR3 contains 17 residues. The CDR3 loop reads CASSHSGDKSGADVLTF. The CDR3 DNA follows: TGTGCCAGCAGTCACTCTGGTGACAAGTCTGGGGCCGACGTCCTGACTTTC.

As regards this clonotype: One end of the junction is discordant with germline, which a read error may explain. V usage is TRBV15 and J usage is TRBJ1-2; weak D call: TRBD1 (5 bases). This CDR3 spans 16 amino acids. Germline lookup yields CDR1 LNHNV and CDR2 YYDKDF (reference sequence). CDR3 sequence reads: CTTSRDRRDWGYDYTF. Written as DNA, the CDR3 is TGTACCACCAGCAGAGATCGCAGGGACTGGGGCTATGACTACACCTTC.

CDR3 amino acids: CASSFGTSGKTQYF. CDR3 nucleotide sequence: TGTGCCAGCAGTTTCGGGACTAGCGGAAAGACCCAGTACTTC. The chain carries TRBV6-2 or TRBV6-3 and TRBJ2-5, with 11 bases fitting TRBD2. Trimming cost V 4 bases and J 6 bases; bases outside gene matches: 4. Looked up from germline, CDR1 is MNHEY and CDR2 is SVGEGT. This CDR3 spans 14 amino acids.

This chain uses TRBV2 with TRBJ1-1; D is uncertain. Germline assignment: CDR1 SNHLY and CDR2 FYNNEI. The V and J ends lost 1 base and 2 bases respectively, with 11 bases between them. CDR3 size: 15 residues. CDR3 region: CASSEGGGVNTEAFF. CDR3 sequence (DNA): TGTGCCAGCAGTGAAGGCGGAGGAGTTAACACTGAAGCTTTCTTT.

This clonotype has more than one count but fewer than ten. This is likely a read error, given that the CDR3 carries no conserved phenylalanine or tryptophan at its end. The DNA is omitted, as the CDR3 cannot be located on it reliably, and the CDR3 follows TCRdb's listing. The rearrangement joins TRBV20-1 to TRBJ1-6; the D call in the table, TRBD1, was not verified against the DNA. In germline, CDR1 is DFQATT, CDR2 SNEGSKA (reference sequence). The CDR3 contains 8 residues when both ends are counted. CDR3 in amino acids: CSATDSPY.

This clonotype was seen once. The chain couples TRBV4-1 to TRBJ2-1; 8 positions match TRBD1. Germline trimming cut 1 base from V and 10 bases from J; bases unmatched to any gene: 3. Germline loops: CDR1 MGHRA, CDR2 YSYEKL. The CDR3 totals 13 residues. The CDR3 sequence: CASSQADRGEQFF. The CDR3 DNA follows: TGCGCCAGCAGCCAAGCTGACAGGGGCGAGCAGTTCTTC.

In this sample, this clonotype turned up many times. The J gene is TRBJ1-2, the V gene TRBV5-6; no firm D call. CDR1 is SGHDT and CDR2 is YYEEEE in the germline V gene. This CDR3 contains 12 residues. V lost 2 bases, J lost 8 bases, and 10 bases lay in between. Written as DNA, the CDR3 is TGTGCCAGCAGCTTAGGGTTGAGGGGCTACACCTTC. Amino acid sequence: CASSLGLRGYTF.

Ten or more counts support this clonotype. V usage is TRBV7-3 and J usage is TRBJ2-3; 7 bases line up with TRBD2. V lost 3 bases, J lost 4 bases, and 4 bases stayed unmatched. Germline V gives CDR1 SGHTA, CDR2 FQGTGA. The CDR3 has 14 residues. In nucleotides, the CDR3 is TGTGCCAGCAGCTTCCGGACTAGAGCAGATACGCAGTATTTT. This encodes CASSFRTRADTQYF.

This chain connects TRBV7-2 to TRBJ2-3; 8 nucleotides line up with TRBD1. The assigned J gene may be wrong: the sequence end matches TRBJ1-5 better. The CDR3 runs 15 residues. Germline CDR1 is SGHTA and CDR2 is FQGNSA. CDR3 in DNA: TGTGCCAGCACCCAGGGGGCATCCTCCCGCAATGAGCAGCATTTT. Protein sequence: CASTQGASSRNEQHF.

The chain employs TRBV7-2 and TRBJ2-7; TRBD1 agrees at 12 bases. Trimming took 5 bases from V and 0 from J; bases not matched to a gene: 8. The germline CDR1 and CDR2 sequences are SGHTA and FQGNSA. The CDR3 totals 17 residues. The CDR3 loop is CASSPAGTGGSSYEQYF. Here the CDR3 DNA reads TGTGCCAGCAGCCCGGCCGGGACAGGGGGCAGCTCCTACGAGCAGTACTTC.

This clonotype was observed many times. The gene calls are TRBV11-3 and TRBJ1-2; D gene ambiguous. The CDR3 length is 15 residues. The V end was cut by 5 bases, the J end by 1 base, with 14 bases between. CDR1 SGHNT and CDR2 YENEEA come from the germline V gene. CDR3 amino acids: CASSPRGGFNYGYTF. The CDR3 DNA reads as TGTGCCAGCAGCCCGCGAGGCGGATTTAACTATGGCTACACCTTC.

This clonotype has a count of ten or more. This chain joins TRBV20-1 and TRBJ2-3; a possible D gene is TRBD2 (6 bases). Per germline, CDR1 DFQATT and CDR2 SNEGSKA (reference sequence). The CDR3 sequence is 13 residues long. The V gene lost 6 bases and the J gene lost 1 base, with 11 bases spanning the gap. Here the CDR3 reads CSAGGLRTDTQYF. DNA of the CDR3: TGCAGTGCGGGGGGACTTCGCACAGATACGCAGTATTTT.

The V gene is TRBV6-2 or TRBV6-3, the J gene TRBJ2-3; 9 positions agree with TRBD1. This CDR3 has 15 residues. V was clipped by 0 bases and J by 4 bases; unmatched bases: 2. Germline assignment: CDR1 MNHEY and CDR2 SVGEGT. CDR3 nucleotide sequence: TGTGCCAGCAGTTACTCGGGACAGGGTCCAGATACGCAGTATTTT. Its protein product is CASSYSGQGPDTQYF.

In this sample, this clonotype turned up many times. The rearrangement links TRBV28 to TRBJ1-2; TRBD1 is a possible D gene (6 bases). The CDR3 extends over 12 amino acids. The V and J ends lost 6 bases and 4 bases respectively, with 9 bases between them. Germline V gene lookup returns CDR1 MDHEN and CDR2 SYDVKM. The CDR3 coding sequence is TGTGCCAGCAGACAGGGCTCCTATGGCTACACCTTC. Its protein is CASRQGSYGYTF.